This T cell receptor beta chain was sequenced for a study of T cells in Graves' hyperthyroidism and ophthalmopathy. The study's findings and limits: Within blood appeared most thyroid clonotypes that had expanded above 0.001.

TCR beta CDR3 regions were amplified from RNA. First-round RT-PCR targeting the TCR CDR3 was performed with the HTBI primer set. TCRdb re-called the multiplex PCR reads with MiXCR, one entry per CDR3 protein. Of about 350,000 distinct CDR3 sequences listed, less than 20% were seen once; the top ten hold about 14%. Patients were excluded for uncontrolled infection, other autoimmune disease, pregnancy or lactation. Fresh peripheral blood, 8 to 10 ml, was the source of the PBMCs. Ten or more counts support this clonotype. Its antigen is undetermined. The TCR comes from a middle-aged woman with Graves' ophthalmopathy. The sequencing sample was made of blood.

The CDR3 protein is CAWGTSGNSETQYF. The CDR3 coding sequence is TGTGCCTGGGGGACTAGCGGGAATTCAGAGACCCAGTACTTC. V is TRBV30 and J is TRBJ2-5; TRBD2 aligns across 13 bases. The germline V gene has CDR1 GTSNPN and CDR2 SVGIG (reference sequence). The trim removed 5 bases at V and 4 bases at J, leaving 4 bases unmatched. The CDR3 spans 14 residues.